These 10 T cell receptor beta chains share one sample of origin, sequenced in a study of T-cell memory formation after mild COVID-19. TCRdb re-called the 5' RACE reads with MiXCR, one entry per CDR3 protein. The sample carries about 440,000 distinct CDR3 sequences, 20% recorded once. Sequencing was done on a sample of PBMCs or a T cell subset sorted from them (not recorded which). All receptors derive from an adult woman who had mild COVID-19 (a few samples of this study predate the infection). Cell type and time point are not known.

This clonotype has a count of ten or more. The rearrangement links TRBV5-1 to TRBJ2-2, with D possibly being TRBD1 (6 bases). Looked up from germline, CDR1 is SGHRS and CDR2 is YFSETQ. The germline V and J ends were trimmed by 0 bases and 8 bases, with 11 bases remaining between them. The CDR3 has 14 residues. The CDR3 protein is CASSLGQVPGELFF. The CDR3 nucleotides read TGCGCCAGCAGCTTGGGACAGGTTCCGGGGGAGCTGTTTTTT.

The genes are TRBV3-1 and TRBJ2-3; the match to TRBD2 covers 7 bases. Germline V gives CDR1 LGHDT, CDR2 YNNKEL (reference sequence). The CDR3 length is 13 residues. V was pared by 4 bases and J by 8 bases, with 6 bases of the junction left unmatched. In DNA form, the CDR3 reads TGTGCCAGCAGCCCGACTAGCTCCGGTACGCAGTATTTT. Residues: CASSPTSSGTQYF.

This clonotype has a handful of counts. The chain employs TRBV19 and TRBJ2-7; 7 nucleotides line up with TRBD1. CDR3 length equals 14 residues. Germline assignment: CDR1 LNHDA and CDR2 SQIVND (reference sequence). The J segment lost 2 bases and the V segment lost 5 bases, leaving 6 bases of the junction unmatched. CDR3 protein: CASSAPGQTYEQYF. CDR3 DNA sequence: TGTGCCAGTAGTGCGCCGGGACAGACCTACGAGCAGTACTTC.

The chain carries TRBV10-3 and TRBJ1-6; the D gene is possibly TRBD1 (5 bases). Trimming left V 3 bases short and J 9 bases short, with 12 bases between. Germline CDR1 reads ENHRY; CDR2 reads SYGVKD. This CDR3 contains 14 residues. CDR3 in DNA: TGTGCCATCAGTGACAGGGTAGAGCGTTCACCCCTCCACTTT. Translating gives CAISDRVERSPLHF.

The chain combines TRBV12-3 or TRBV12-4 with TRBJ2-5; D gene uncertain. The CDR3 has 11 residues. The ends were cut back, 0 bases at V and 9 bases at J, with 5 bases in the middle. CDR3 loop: CASSLAFAQYF. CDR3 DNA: TGTGCCAGCAGTTTAGCGTTCGCCCAGTACTTC.

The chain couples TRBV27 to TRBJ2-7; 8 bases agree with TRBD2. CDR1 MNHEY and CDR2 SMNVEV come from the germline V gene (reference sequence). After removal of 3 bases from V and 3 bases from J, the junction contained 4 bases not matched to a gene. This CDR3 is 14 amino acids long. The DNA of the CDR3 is TGTGCCAGCAGTTTTAGCGGGGTATACTACGAGCAGTACTTC. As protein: CASSFSGVYYEQYF.

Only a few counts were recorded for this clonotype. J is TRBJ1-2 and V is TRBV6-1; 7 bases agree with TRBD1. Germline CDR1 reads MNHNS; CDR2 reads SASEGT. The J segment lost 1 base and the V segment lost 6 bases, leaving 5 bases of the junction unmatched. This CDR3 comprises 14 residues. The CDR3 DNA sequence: TGTGCCAGCAGGCGACAGGGTGATAACTATGGCTACACCTTC. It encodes CASRRQGDNYGYTF.

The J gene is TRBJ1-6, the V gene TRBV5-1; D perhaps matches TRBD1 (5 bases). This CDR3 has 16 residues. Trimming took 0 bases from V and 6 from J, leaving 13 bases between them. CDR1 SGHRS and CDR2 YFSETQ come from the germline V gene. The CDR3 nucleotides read TGCGCCAGCAGCTTGGCTAATGGGGGAGGTAATTCACCCCTCCACTTT. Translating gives CASSLANGGGNSPLHF.

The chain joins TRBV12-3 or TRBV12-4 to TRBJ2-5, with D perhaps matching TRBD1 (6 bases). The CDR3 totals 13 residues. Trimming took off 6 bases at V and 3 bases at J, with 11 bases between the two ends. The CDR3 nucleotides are TGTGCCAGCAGGCCTTCAGGGGAAGAGACCCAGTACTTC. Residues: CASRPSGEETQYF.

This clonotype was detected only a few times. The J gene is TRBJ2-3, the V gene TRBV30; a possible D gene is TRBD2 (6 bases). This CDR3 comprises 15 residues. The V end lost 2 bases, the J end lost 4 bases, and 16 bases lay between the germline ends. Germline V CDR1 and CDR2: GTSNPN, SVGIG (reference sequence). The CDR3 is CAWSPPGLNSDTQYF. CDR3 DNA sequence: TGTGCCTGGAGTCCACCGGGACTGAACTCAGATACGCAGTATTTT.